These T cell receptor beta chains were read from a single sample in a study of blood T cell repertoires in COVID-19. Clones were sequenced by immunoSEQ multiplex PCR, and TCRdb holds only the in-frame ones, with some missing. Counted here are 150,000 to 190,000 clones, about 88% occurring once; the ten biggest clones make up 7.5% to 8.5%. Source material: peripheral blood. Receptors were obtained from a woman aged 55-70 years with COVID-19, enrolled during active disease. The CDR3 runs from the conserved cysteine through the conserved F or W. D genes are given only for firm matches. The size entry is marked missing in some rows and otherwise reads once, few, many or a size class.

>TRBJ2-5|-|-|TRBV12-5
TGTGCTAGTGGTAACCTTCTGAGAGGTCAAGAGACCCAGTACTTC
CASGNLLRGQETQYF
>TRBJ1-4|TRBD1|once|TRBV27
TGTGCCAGCAGTTTATTGGGGACAGGGTATGGAAAACTGTTTTTT
CASSLLGTGYGKLFF
>TRBJ1-1|TRBD1|-|TRBV7-9
TGTGCCAGCAGTTACAGGACAGGGGCCACTGAAGCTTTCTTT
CASSYRTGATEAFF
>TRBJ1-2|TRBD1|-|TRBV6-5
TGTGCCAGCAGTTACTCGAACCCCGGACAGGGGGATGGCTACACCTTC
CASSYSNPGQGDGYTF
>TRBJ1-1|TRBD1|-|TRBV7-3
TGTGCCAGCAGCTTAGGGACAGGCATGAACACTGAAGCTTTCTTT
CASSLGTGMNTEAFF
>TRBJ1-6|-|-|TRBV9
TGTGCCAGCAGCGTAGCAGGAGGTCGTAATTCACCCCTCCACTTT
CASSVAGGRNSPLHF
>TRBJ1-5|-|-|TRBV19
TGTGCCACCAAATTCGTCGGCCCAGGTTATCAGCCCCAGCATTTT
CATKFVGPGYQPQHF
>TRBJ1-2|-|-|TRBV5-1
TGCGCCAGCAGCTTGGACACCCTCTATGGCTACACCTTC
CASSLDTLYGYTF
>TRBJ1-1|-|-|TRBV15
TGTGCCACCCTCCCGGGAGGGGTACGGGGCACTGAAGCTTTCTTT
CATLPGGVRGTEAFF
>TRBJ1-2|TRBD1|-|TRBV7-3
TGTGCCAGCAGCCTATTCCCTGGTCAACAGGGGGCCTCTTATGGCTACACCTTC
CASSLFPGQQGASYGYTF
>TRBJ2-1|-|-|TRBV5-1
TGCGCCAGCAGCTTGGGGACCAGCGGGTACAATGAGCAGTTCTTC
CASSLGTSGYNEQFF
>TRBJ2-2|-|-|TRBV2
TGTGCCAGCAGTCCGCAGGGGCTCCAAACCGGGGAGCTGTTTTTT
CASSPQGLQTGELFF